One and the same sample provided the 21 T cell receptor beta chains below, sequenced in a study of T cell repertoires in cytomegalovirus infection. Each CDR3 protein is one row after TCRdb ran MiXCR on the reads. The sample lists about 490,000 distinct CDR3 sequences; 10% to 12% were seen once. The sequenced sample consisted of PBMCs. The receptors here all came from a human donor in good health (CMV status not recorded). Some clones in this sample may be carry-over from other donors' samples.

This clonotype appeared a few times. The chain is built from TRBV25-1 and TRBJ2-7; 10 nucleotides line up with TRBD1. The germline CDR1 and CDR2 sequences are MGHDK and SYGVNS. The CDR3 is 16 amino acids. With V trimmed by 6 bases and J by 2 bases, 10 bases remained unmatched. The CDR3 protein is CASSHFGTGDPYEQYF. Written as DNA, the CDR3 is TGTGCCAGCAGCCATTTCGGGACAGGGGACCCCTACGAGCAGTACTTC.

This clonotype has a count of ten or more. The gene calls are TRBV28 and TRBJ2-7, with TRBD2 matching over 9 bases. This CDR3 has 16 amino acids. Germline lookup yields CDR1 MDHEN and CDR2 SYDVKM. Unmatched junction bases numbered 10, after V lost 3 bases and J lost 4 bases. Written as DNA, the CDR3 is TGTGCCAGCAGTTTCGAACTAGCGGGCCGCTATTACGAGCAGTACTTC. Its protein is CASSFELAGRYYEQYF.

The rearrangement links TRBV5-4 to TRBJ2-1; D is perhaps TRBD2 (5 bases). The CDR3 has 15 residues. CDR1 SGHNT and CDR2 YYREEE come from the germline V gene (reference sequence). V lost 4 bases and J lost 5, with 16 bases in between. CDR3 in DNA: TGTGCCAGCAGCATTGGACTGGTGGAGAACAATGAGCAGTTCTTC. Amino acids: CASSIGLVENNEQFF.

This clonotype showed up many times. The chain joins TRBV6-2 or TRBV6-3 to TRBJ2-2; 7 bases are shared with TRBD1. Germline V gives CDR1 MNHEY, CDR2 SVGEGT. This CDR3 is built from 15 residues. V lost 2 bases and J lost 0; bases outside the gene matches: 0. CDR3 protein: CASSYQGANTGELFF. CDR3 nucleotides: TGTGCCAGCAGTTACCAGGGGGCGAACACCGGGGAGCTGTTTTTT.

The V and J genes are TRBV2 and TRBJ2-1; 7 bases map to TRBD2. Germline loops: CDR1 SNHLY, CDR2 FYNNEI. J gave up 3 bases and V 7 bases, and 6 bases lay outside the gene matches. The CDR3 sequence is 14 residues long. CDR3 coding DNA: TGTGCCAGCATTACGGGGGGTCTCTACAATGAGCAGTTCTTC. Amino acids: CASITGGLYNEQFF.

Ten or more counts support this clonotype. The CDR3 sequence: CASSLRSREQYF. The CDR3 region has the DNA TGTGCCAGCAGTCTTCGAAGTCGCGAGCAGTACTTC. V usage is TRBV28 and J usage is TRBJ2-7; the D is unclear. Germline CDR1 is MDHEN and CDR2 is SYDVKM. V was shortened by 5 bases and J by 6 bases, with 11 bases between the two germline ends. The length of the CDR3 is 12 residues.

The chain uses TRBV2 and TRBJ2-3; D possibly corresponds to TRBD2 (6 bases). V shed 3 bases and J shed 6 bases, with 13 bases lying between them. The germline V gene encodes CDR1 SNHLY and CDR2 FYNNEI. The length of the CDR3 is 14 residues. The CDR3 reads CASSEWTTGDTQYF. The CDR3, as DNA: TGTGCCAGCAGTGAGTGGACTACGGGGGATACGCAGTATTTT.

The V call is TRBV25-1, the J call TRBJ2-7; D may be TRBD2 (5 bases). Germline loops: CDR1 MGHDK, CDR2 SYGVNS. Trimming took 3 bases from V and 3 from J, leaving 6 bases between them. There are 12 residues in the CDR3. The CDR3 loop reads CASSDGLYEQYF. DNA for the CDR3: TGTGCCAGCAGTGACGGACTCTACGAGCAGTACTTC.

This clonotype was observed at least ten times. This rearrangement joins TRBV4-1 to TRBJ2-4; D tentatively reads TRBD1 or TRBD2 (5 bases each). The CDR3 extends over 15 amino acids. Germline V gene lookup returns CDR1 MGHRA and CDR2 YSYEKL. V dropped 1 base and J dropped 0 bases, with 7 bases sitting between them. CDR3 loop: CASSQVGVAKNIQYF. CDR3 sequence (DNA): TGCGCCAGCAGCCAAGTGGGGGTAGCCAAAAACATTCAGTACTTC.

In this sample, this clonotype turned up many times. The gene calls are TRBV7-3 and TRBJ2-2; no clear D gene. Germline V CDR1 and CDR2: SGHTA, FQGTGA. Between the trimmed V and J ends, which lost 5 bases and 5 bases, there was a span of 12 bases. CDR3 length equals 14 residues. DNA for the CDR3: TGTGCCAGCAGCCACGGTGTGGGGACCGGGGAGCTGTTTTTT. It encodes CASSHGVGTGELFF. The entire variable domain, with the rest obtained from reference TRBV7-3 and TRBJ2-2, is as follows: GAGVSQTPSNKVTEKGKYVELRCDPISGHTALYWYRQSLGQGPEFLIYFQGTGAADDSGLPNDRFFAVRPEGSVSTLKIQRTERGDSAVYLCASSHGVGTGELFFGEGSRLTVL.

The chain combines TRBV9 with TRBJ2-1; D ambiguous. V lost 2 bases and J lost 3, with 12 bases in between. The germline gives CDR1 SGDLS, CDR2 YYNGEE. The CDR3 covers 15 residues. The CDR3 DNA is TGTGCCAGCAGCGTCGGTGTGAGTAGCTACAATGAGCAGTTCTTC. Its translation is CASSVGVSSYNEQFF.

This clonotype has a handful of counts. The V call is TRBV13, the J call TRBJ1-1; 7 bases are shared with TRBD1. The trim removed 3 bases at V and 3 bases at J, leaving 10 bases unmatched. The CDR3 runs 16 residues. Looked up from germline, CDR1 is PRHDT and CDR2 is FYEKMQ (reference sequence). CDR3: CASSFDLRGGHTEAFF. Here the CDR3 DNA reads TGTGCCAGCAGCTTCGACCTCAGAGGGGGCCACACTGAAGCTTTCTTT.

This clonotype showed up many times. The chain couples TRBV27 to TRBJ1-1; no clear D. With 6 bases removed from V and 5 bases from J, the gap between germline ends came to 16 bases. Germline-derived CDR1 and CDR2 are MNHEY and SMNVEV (reference sequence). The CDR3 sequence is 14 residues long. The CDR3: CASSLSAGWTEAFF. The CDR3 region has the DNA TGTGCCAGCAGCCTCTCCGCGGGCTGGACTGAAGCTTTCTTT.

This clonotype was seen many times. The CDR3 sequence: CASSQDRGRAAFF. Here the CDR3 DNA reads TGCGCCAGCAGCCAAGATAGGGGGAGGGCAGCTTTCTTT. The chain links TRBV4-1 to TRBJ1-1; TRBD1 might be the D (6 bases). Germline V CDR1 and CDR2: MGHRA, YSYEKL. This CDR3 comprises 13 residues. Trimming pared 0 bases from V and 10 bases from J, leaving 12 bases between.

This clonotype showed up just a few times. The chain has TRBV30 and TRBJ1-5, with a tentative D call TRBD1 (6 bases). Germline CDR1 and CDR2: GTSNPN and SVGIG (reference sequence). This CDR3 has 17 amino acids. Trimming took off 1 base at V and 4 bases at J, with 20 bases between the two ends. The CDR3 protein is CAWSAGGPLLRNQPQHF. The CDR3 DNA follows: TGTGCCTGGAGTGCCGGGGGGCCCCTCCTAAGGAATCAGCCCCAGCATTTT. The full variable domain, completed using reference TRBV30 and TRBJ1-5, is SQTIHQWPATLVQPVGSPLSLECTVEGTSNPNLYWYRQAAGRGLQLLFYSVGIGQISSEVPQNLSASRPQDRQFILSSKKLLLSDSGFYLCAWSAGGPLLRNQPQHFGDGTRLSIL.

This clonotype was observed many times. This chain links TRBV4-2 with TRBJ1-5; no reliable D call. Germline-derived CDR1 and CDR2 are LGHNA and YNFKEQ. V was pared by 0 bases and J by 0 bases, with 6 bases between. The CDR3 is 15 residues long. The CDR3, as DNA: TGTGCCAGCAGCCAAGATGGGAATAGCAATCAGCCCCAGCATTTT. It is translated as CASSQDGNSNQPQHF.

This clonotype was recorded many times. This chain uses TRBV12-3 or TRBV12-4 with TRBJ2-7; perhaps D is TRBD1 or TRBD2 (7 bases each). V was cut by 7 bases and J by 6 bases, with 19 bases left in between. The CDR3 runs 14 residues. The CDR3: CASNQGGNGAEQYF. CDR3 sequence (DNA): TGTGCCAGCAATCAGGGGGGGAACGGGGCCGAGCAGTACTTC.

There are a few counts of this clonotype. This chain uses TRBV10-3 with TRBJ2-6, with a tentative D call TRBD1 (6 bases). The V gene lost 8 bases and the J gene lost 2 bases, with 7 bases spanning the gap. This CDR3 is built from 13 residues. The germline V gene has CDR1 ENHRY and CDR2 SYGVKD. In DNA form, the CDR3 reads TGTGCCATCTCAGGGGCTGGGGCCAACGTCCTGACTTTC. It yields the protein CAISGAGANVLTF.

The CDR3 coding sequence is TGTGCCAGTGGCGTTATGCGGACAGGGAGTTATGAGCAGTTCTTC. Protein product: CASGVMRTGSYEQFF. The chain links TRBV19 to TRBJ2-1; 8 bases match TRBD1. CDR3 length equals 15 residues. V lost 8 bases and J lost 8; bases outside the gene matches: 14. Germline V gene data show CDR1 as LNHDA and CDR2 as SQIVND (reference sequence).

This clonotype was detected many times. The chain recombines TRBV7-9 with TRBJ1-3, with a weak D call TRBD1 (6 bases). CDR1 is SEHNR, CDR2 FQNEAQ, per germline (reference sequence). The germline V and J ends were trimmed by 5 bases and 0 bases, with 17 bases remaining between them. The length of the CDR3 is 17 residues. The CDR3, as DNA: TGTGCCAGCAGCCCATATTCTGAAGGGGGCTCTGGAAACACCATATATTTT. This encodes CASSPYSEGGSGNTIYF.

The sample holds many counts of this clonotype. The chain recombines TRBV5-4 with TRBJ1-5, with 7 bases fitting TRBD1. The V and J ends lost 4 bases and 5 bases, in that order; junction bases with no gene match: 15. CDR1 is SGHNT, CDR2 YYREEE, per germline (reference sequence). The CDR3 loop spans 17 amino acids. The chain's CDR3 is CASSVDPGQKRYQPQHF. CDR3 nucleotide sequence: TGTGCCAGCAGCGTAGATCCGGGACAGAAAAGATATCAGCCCCAGCATTTT.